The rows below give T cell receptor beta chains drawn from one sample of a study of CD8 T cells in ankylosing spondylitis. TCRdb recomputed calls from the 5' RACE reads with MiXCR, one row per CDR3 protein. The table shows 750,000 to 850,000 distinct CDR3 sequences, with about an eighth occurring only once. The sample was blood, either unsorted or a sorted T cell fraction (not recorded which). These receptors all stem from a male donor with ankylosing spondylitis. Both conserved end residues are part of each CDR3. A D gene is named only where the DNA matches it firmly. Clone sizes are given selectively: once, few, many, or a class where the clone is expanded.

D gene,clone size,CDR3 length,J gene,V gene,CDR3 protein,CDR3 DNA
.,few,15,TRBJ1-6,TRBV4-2,CASSQRAEYNSPLHF,TGTGCCAGCAGCCAGCGGGCCGAGTATAATTCACCCCTCCACTTT
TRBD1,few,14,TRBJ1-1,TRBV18,CASSPTGTNTEAFF,TGTGCCAGCTCACCGACAGGGACGAACACTGAAGCTTTCTTT
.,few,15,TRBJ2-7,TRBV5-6,CASSLDSRLRYEQYF,TGTGCCAGCAGCTTGGATTCCAGGTTAAGGTACGAGCAGTACTTC
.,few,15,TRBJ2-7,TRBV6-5,CASSYGLLSSYEQYF,TGTGCCAGCAGTTACGGACTTTTAAGCTCCTACGAGCAGTACTTC
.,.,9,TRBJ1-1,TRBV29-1,CSGGPKAFF,TGCAGCGGGGGACCGAAAGCTTTCTTT
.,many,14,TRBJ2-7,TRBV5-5,CASSLLSISYEQYF,TGTGCCAGCAGCTTGCTGTCGATCTCCTACGAGCAGTACTTC
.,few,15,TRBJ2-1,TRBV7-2,CASSALGITYNEQFF,TGTGCCAGCAGCGCCCTAGGAATCACCTACAATGAGCAGTTCTTC
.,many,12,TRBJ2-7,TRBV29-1,CSVETDRWEQYF,TGCAGCGTTGAGACGGACCGTTGGGAGCAGTACTTC
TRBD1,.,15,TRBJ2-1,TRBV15,CATSWDRGENNEQFF,TGTGCCACCAGTTGGGACAGGGGGGAAAACAATGAGCAGTTCTTC
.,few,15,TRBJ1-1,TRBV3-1,CASSQPNKGGTEAFF,TGTGCCAGCAGCCAGCCAAATAAGGGGGGGACTGAAGCTTTCTTT
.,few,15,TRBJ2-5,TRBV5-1,CASSLHSGGRETQYF,TGCGCCAGCAGCTTGCATTCAGGAGGTCGGGAGACCCAGTACTTC
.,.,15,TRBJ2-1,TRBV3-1,CASSQETPVYNEQFF,TGTGCCAGCAGCCAAGAAACGCCGGTATACAATGAGCAGTTCTTC
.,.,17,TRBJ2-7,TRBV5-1,CASSLGGVVTPGGEQYF,TGCGCCAGCAGCTTGGGGGGGGTTGTAACCCCCGGGGGAGAGCAGTACTTC
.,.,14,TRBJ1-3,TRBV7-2,CASSFSVGGNTIYF,TGTGCCAGCAGCTTCTCGGTAGGAGGAAACACCATATATTTT
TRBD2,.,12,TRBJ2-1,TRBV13,CASSSSTSGQFF,TGTGCCAGCAGCTCCTCGACTAGCGGGCAGTTCTTC
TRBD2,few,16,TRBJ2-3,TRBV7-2,CASRLLAGGWLDTQYF,TGTGCCAGCAGGCTACTAGCGGGGGGATGGTTGGATACGCAGTATTTT
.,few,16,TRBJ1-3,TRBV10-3,CAISPIRGDSGNTIYF,TGTGCCATCAGTCCAATTCGGGGCGACTCTGGAAACACCATATATTTT
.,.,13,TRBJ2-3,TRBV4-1,CASSLLLLGTQYF,TGCGCCAGCAGCCTTCTGCTCCTGGGTACGCAGTATTTT
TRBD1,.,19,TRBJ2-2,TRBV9,CASSARGGTGVFGTGELFF,TGTGCCAGCAGCGCCAGGGGAGGGACAGGGGTTTTTGGCACCGGGGAGCTGTTTTTT
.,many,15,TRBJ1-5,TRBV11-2,CASSRDGTSNQPQHF,TGTGCCAGCAGCCGGGACGGGACTAGCAATCAGCCCCAGCATTTT
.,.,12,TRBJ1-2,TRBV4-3,CASSQEAGPYTF,TGCGCCAGCAGCCAAGAAGCAGGACCCTACACCTTC
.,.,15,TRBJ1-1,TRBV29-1,CSVEGQGGWDTEAFF,TGCAGCGTTGAAGGGCAGGGAGGGTGGGACACTGAAGCTTTCTTT
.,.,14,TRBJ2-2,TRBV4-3,CASSQGAGAGELFF,TGCGCCAGCAGCCAAGGGGCCGGGGCCGGGGAGCTGTTTTTT
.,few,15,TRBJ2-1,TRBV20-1,CSASPRFKDYNEQFF,TGCAGTGCTAGCCCCAGGTTTAAAGACTACAATGAGCAGTTCTTC
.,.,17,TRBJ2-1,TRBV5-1,CASSLAAMLGVYNEQFF,TGCGCCAGCAGCTTGGCCGCCATGCTCGGGGTATACAATGAGCAGTTCTTC
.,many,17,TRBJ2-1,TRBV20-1,CSARDPGLNRAYNEQFF,TGCAGTGCTAGAGACCCGGGACTTAACCGGGCCTACAATGAGCAGTTCTTC
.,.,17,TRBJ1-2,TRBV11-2,CASSSKPGTPSRYGYTF,TGTGCCAGCAGCTCGAAACCCGGGACACCAAGTAGATATGGCTACACCTTC